This is a list of T cell receptor beta chains from one sample in a study of cytomegalovirus exposure and HLA in healthy donors. Some clones are missing from TCRdb's copy, which holds only in-frame ones; the method was immunoSEQ multiplex PCR. The data show 100,000 or so clones, less than 85% seen once. Sequencing used PBMCs. The receptors come from a man between 18 and 29 years old in good health and CMV-seronegative. CDR3s include the opening cysteine and the closing phenylalanine or tryptophan. Fields, in order: clone size, V gene, J gene, CDR3 protein. Clone size is stated in some rows and not others, as once, few, many or a class when expanded.

clone_size: -
v_call: TRBV7-8
j_call: TRBJ1-2
cdr3_aa: CASSPGRGEANYGYTF

clone_size: -
v_call: TRBV30
j_call: TRBJ1-6
cdr3_aa: CAWSPGQYNSPLHF

clone_size: -
v_call: TRBV5-1
j_call: TRBJ2-7
cdr3_aa: CASSLANEQYF

clone_size: -
v_call: TRBV7-8
j_call: TRBJ2-5
cdr3_aa: CASSPGTSQTQYF

clone_size: -
v_call: TRBV27
j_call: TRBJ1-5
cdr3_aa: CASSTGTGGLPQHF

clone_size: -
v_call: TRBV11-2
j_call: TRBJ2-7
cdr3_aa: CASSPRDNSYEQYF

clone_size: once
v_call: TRBV29-1
j_call: TRBJ2-7
cdr3_aa: CSAGEEHEQYF

clone_size: -
v_call: TRBV7-6
j_call: TRBJ1-2
cdr3_aa: CASSQDRGYGYTF

clone_size: -
v_call: TRBV5-1
j_call: TRBJ2-1
cdr3_aa: CASSPWIVSAGLAGGPVNNEQFF

clone_size: -
v_call: TRBV11-2
j_call: TRBJ1-1
cdr3_aa: CASSLNQGVTEAFF

clone_size: -
v_call: TRBV4-3
j_call: TRBJ2-7
cdr3_aa: CASSPGQGAYEQYF

clone_size: -
v_call: TRBV5-4
j_call: TRBJ1-1
cdr3_aa: CASSLATEAFF

clone_size: -
v_call: TRBV5-6
j_call: TRBJ2-7
cdr3_aa: CASSWVGSSYEQYF

clone_size: -
v_call: TRBV18
j_call: TRBJ2-7
cdr3_aa: CASSPTDRGEQYF

clone_size: -
v_call: TRBV6-5
j_call: TRBJ2-2
cdr3_aa: CASSYGTGETGELFF

clone_size: -
v_call: TRBV7-2
j_call: TRBJ1-1
cdr3_aa: CASRRGWNTEAFF

clone_size: few
v_call: TRBV28
j_call: TRBJ1-1
cdr3_aa: CASSLLYSEAFF

clone_size: -
v_call: TRBV7-3
j_call: TRBJ2-2
cdr3_aa: CASSWTSGVTGGLFF

clone_size: -
v_call: TRBV6-6
j_call: TRBJ1-1
cdr3_aa: CASRAPGGLTVGAFF

clone_size: -
v_call: TRBV10-3
j_call: TRBJ2-7
cdr3_aa: CAISEPLAGYEQYF

clone_size: -
v_call: TRBV14
j_call: TRBJ1-2
cdr3_aa: CASSSRTGQPNYGYTF

clone_size: -
v_call: TRBV6-6
j_call: TRBJ1-5
cdr3_aa: CASSYSTGTHQPQHF

clone_size: once
v_call: TRBV2
j_call: TRBJ1-1
cdr3_aa: CATFLALTAGTEAFF

clone_size: few
v_call: TRBV4-1
j_call: TRBJ2-7
cdr3_aa: CASSQENSPSYEQYF

clone_size: -
v_call: TRBV2
j_call: TRBJ1-5
cdr3_aa: CASTEEGLKPQHF

clone_size: -
v_call: TRBV7-2
j_call: TRBJ2-1
cdr3_aa: CASSLSFREQFF

clone_size: few
v_call: TRBV6-5
j_call: TRBJ1-5
cdr3_aa: CASSYSGGSQPQHF

clone_size: -
v_call: TRBV5-4
j_call: TRBJ2-1
cdr3_aa: CASSPGVNEQFF

clone_size: -
v_call: TRBV30
j_call: TRBJ2-7
cdr3_aa: CAWISSSYEQYF

clone_size: -
v_call: TRBV7-2
j_call: TRBJ1-5
cdr3_aa: CASSLRGGNQPQHF

clone_size: -
v_call: TRBV6-1
j_call: TRBJ2-5
cdr3_aa: CASSEPSEETQYF

clone_size: -
v_call: TRBV2
j_call: TRBJ1-2
cdr3_aa: CASSGRTSHGYTF

clone_size: -
v_call: TRBV7-9
j_call: TRBJ2-7
cdr3_aa: CASSRTSGVYEQYF

clone_size: -
v_call: TRBV27
j_call: TRBJ1-5
cdr3_aa: CASSRQGSNQPQHF

clone_size: -
v_call: TRBV7-2
j_call: TRBJ2-5
cdr3_aa: CASSSPGYQETQYF

clone_size: -
v_call: TRBV29-1
j_call: TRBJ2-1
cdr3_aa: CSVGRRSSYNEQFF

clone_size: -
v_call: TRBV10-3
j_call: TRBJ2-3
cdr3_aa: CAISTGGRGTDTQYF

clone_size: -
v_call: TRBV15
j_call: TRBJ2-1
cdr3_aa: CATSRDQAITGPHEQFF

clone_size: -
v_call: TRBV11-3
j_call: TRBJ2-2
cdr3_aa: CASSPGQPGLAGEVSGELFF

clone_size: few
v_call: TRBV21-1
j_call: TRBJ2-7
cdr3_aa: CASSKAPPPEQYF

clone_size: -
v_call: TRBV4-2
j_call: TRBJ1-3
cdr3_aa: CASSPYLGQVTSGNTIYF

clone_size: -
v_call: TRBV5-6
j_call: TRBJ1-1
cdr3_aa: CASSWGDGYTEAFF

clone_size: -
v_call: TRBV6-6
j_call: TRBJ2-6
cdr3_aa: CASSFKSSGANVLTF

clone_size: -
v_call: TRBV15
j_call: TRBJ1-1
cdr3_aa: CATSRGQGGNTEAFF

clone_size: -
v_call: TRBV5-6
j_call: TRBJ1-2
cdr3_aa: CASSRINEMTGSGGYTF

clone_size: few
v_call: TRBV10-1
j_call: TRBJ1-5
cdr3_aa: CASSEGGSNQPQHF

clone_size: -
v_call: TRBV4-1
j_call: TRBJ2-1
cdr3_aa: CASSQVTSEAYNEQFF

clone_size: once
v_call: TRBV15
j_call: TRBJ1-1
cdr3_aa: CATQGGREYGTEAFF

clone_size: -
v_call: TRBV6-5
j_call: TRBJ1-4
cdr3_aa: CASSSPRDSSEKLFF

clone_size: medium-sized
v_call: TRBV12-5
j_call: TRBJ2-1
cdr3_aa: CASGFSLSTSYNEQFF

clone_size: -
v_call: TRBV29-1
j_call: TRBJ1-3
cdr3_aa: CSVLQGASGNTIYF

clone_size: -
v_call: TRBV15
j_call: TRBJ2-5
cdr3_aa: CATSRGSDRGRETQYF

clone_size: once
v_call: TRBV27
j_call: TRBJ1-5
cdr3_aa: CASSFTAISPQHF

clone_size: -
v_call: TRBV5-1
j_call: TRBJ2-5
cdr3_aa: CASSEPTGEETQYF

clone_size: -
v_call: TRBV7-9
j_call: TRBJ2-1
cdr3_aa: CASTPPGTSVDEQFF